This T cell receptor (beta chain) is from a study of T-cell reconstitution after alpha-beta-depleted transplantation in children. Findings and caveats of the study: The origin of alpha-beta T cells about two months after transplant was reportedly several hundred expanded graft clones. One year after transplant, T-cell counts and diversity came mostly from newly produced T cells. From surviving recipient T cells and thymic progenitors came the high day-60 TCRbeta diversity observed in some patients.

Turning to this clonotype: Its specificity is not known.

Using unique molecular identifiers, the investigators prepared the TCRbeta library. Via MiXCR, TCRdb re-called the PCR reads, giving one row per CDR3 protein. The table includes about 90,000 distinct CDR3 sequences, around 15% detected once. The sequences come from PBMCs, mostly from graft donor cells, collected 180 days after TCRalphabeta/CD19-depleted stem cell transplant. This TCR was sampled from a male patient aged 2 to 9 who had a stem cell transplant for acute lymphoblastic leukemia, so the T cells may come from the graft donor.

The CDR3, as DNA: TGTGCCAGCAACGGGAGGTACTATAATTCACCCCTCCACTTT. It translates to CASNGRYYNSPLHF. The chain recombines TRBV11-2 with TRBJ1-6; no reliable D call. The CDR3 covers 14 residues. Between the trimmed V and J ends, which lost 7 bases and 3 bases, there was a span of 10 bases. CDR1 is SGHAT and CDR2 is FQNNGV in the germline V gene. Full variable domain (remainder filled in from reference TRBV11-2 and TRBJ1-6): EAGVAQSPRYKIIEKRQSVAFWCNPISGHATLYWYQQILGQGPKLLIQFQNNGVVDDSQLPKDRFSAERLKGVDSTLKIQPAKLEDSAVYLCASNGRYYNSPLHFGNGTRLTVT.